This entry features one TCR beta chain sequence. Its antigen is undetermined. The CDR3 contains 14 residues. The germline V gene encodes CDR1 WSHSY and CDR2 SAAADI. V gave up 8 bases and J gave up 4 bases; unmatched junction bases: 9. Roughly 10 milliliters of peripheral blood were drawn from each donor. The entry originates in a study of blood T cells in healthy people across ages. Findings of the study overall: The fall in TCR beta diversity per million T cells was roughly linear with age.

The use of a sample-barcoded 5' primer and a J-beta primer mix characterized a second PCR of about 7 to 12 cycles. TCRdb used MiXCR to reprocess the 5' RACE reads, holding one entry per CDR3 protein. This sample has over 1,200,000 distinct CDR3 sequences; almost 60% occur once, and the top ten carry 6.5% to 8.5%. The chain is built from TRBV10-2 and TRBJ1-1; 8 bases agree with TRBD1. Input material: blood. The receptor's source is a man aged 18 to 30 in good health. The CDR3 DNA is TGCGCCAGCCTAATGGCAGGGGGCGGCACTGAAGCTTTCTTT. Translation: CASLMAGGGTEAFF.